The 11 T cell receptor beta chains below were found in one sample sequenced in a study of beta chain features in type 1 diabetes. Study-wide findings and caveats: Within each of all four CD4+ subsets, Type 1 diabetes patients had TCRB CDR3s that were moderately but significantly shorter.

These receptors have no known antigen. Since all of the isolated RNA was reverse transcribed, expressed TCRB transcripts were what got sequenced. TCRdb's copy holds only in-frame clones and misses some; the assay was immunoSEQ multiplex PCR. Of roughly 340,000 clones in the sample, about 13% were seen once. The sequencing sample was made of naive CD4+ T cells from blood. These receptors came from a woman in her late teens or twenties with type 1 diabetes.

This clone was seen only a few times. The rearrangement joins TRBV6-1 to TRBJ2-7; TRBD1 matches at 7 bases. Germline loops: CDR1 MNHNS, CDR2 SASEGT. The CDR3 contains 12 residues. The junction had 1 base not matched to a gene; V was cut back by 8 bases and J by 0 bases. This CDR3 reads CASGDSSYEQYF. The CDR3, as DNA: TGTGCCAGCGGGGACAGCTCCTACGAGCAGTACTTC.

In this sample, this clone turned up a few times. Written as DNA, the CDR3 is TGCAGTGCCCACAAAAGAGAGACCCAGTACTTC. Amino acids: CSAHKRETQYF. The V and J genes are TRBV20-1 and TRBJ2-5; unclear D gene. CDR1 and CDR2 (germline): DFQATT, SNEGSKA (reference sequence). V gave up 6 bases and J gave up 4 bases, with 9 bases separating them. This CDR3 contains 11 residues.

The V call is TRBV29-1, the J call TRBJ2-3; 9 nucleotides line up with TRBD1. The CDR3 is 14 residues long. Germline loops: CDR1 SQVTM, CDR2 ANQGSEA. The junction had 3 bases not matched to a gene; V was cut back by 4 bases and J by 1 base. The CDR3 sequence is CSVVRDRGTDTQYF. Here the CDR3 DNA reads TGCAGCGTTGTCCGGGACAGGGGCACAGATACGCAGTATTTT.

This clone was seen only a few times. V usage is TRBV30 and J usage is TRBJ2-1; TRBD2 matches at 9 bases. The ends lost 7 bases at V and 2 bases at J; junction bases unmatched: 12. Germline CDR1 reads GTSNPN; CDR2 reads SVGIG (reference sequence). This CDR3 contains 16 residues. The CDR3 reads CASPIHGTSPYNEQFF. The CDR3 DNA follows: TGTGCCTCGCCAATCCACGGGACTAGCCCCTACAATGAGCAGTTCTTC.

This clone came up a few times. The rearrangement links TRBV18 to TRBJ2-1, with 14 positions matching TRBD2. The J segment lost 0 bases and the V segment lost 6 bases, leaving 4 bases of the junction unmatched. Germline V gene sequence: CDR1 KGHSH, CDR2 LQKENI. This CDR3 is 17 amino acids long. As DNA, the CDR3 is TGTGCCAGCTCGACCGGGACTAGCGGGAGCTCCTACAATGAGCAGTTCTTC. It codes for CASSTGTSGSSYNEQFF.

V and J are TRBV5-1 and TRBJ2-5, with a tentative D call TRBD1 (5 bases). V was trimmed by 4 bases and J by 7 bases, leaving 17 bases between them. The CDR3 consists of 14 residues. Germline CDR1 and CDR2: SGHRS and YFSETQ. The CDR3 loop reads CASSDPGSWGTQYF. The CDR3 DNA follows: TGCGCCAGCAGCGACCCAGGGTCGTGGGGGACCCAGTACTTC.

This clone was seen more than once but under ten times. The chain employs TRBV9 and TRBJ2-2; 7 nucleotides line up with TRBD2. V was clipped by 7 bases and J by 0 bases; unmatched bases: 3. The CDR3 runs 14 residues. Germline V gene data show CDR1 as SGDLS and CDR2 as YYNGEE. The CDR3 is CASQRGANTGELFF. The CDR3 DNA reads TGTGCCAGCCAGCGGGGCGCGAACACCGGGGAGCTGTTTTTT.

The rearrangement links TRBV25-1 to TRBJ2-5; 9 nucleotides align to TRBD2. Per germline, CDR1 MGHDK and CDR2 SYGVNS. The V segment lost 6 bases and the J segment 2 bases; nucleotides outside the gene matches: 10. The CDR3 extends over 16 amino acids. CDR3 in amino acids: CASSPPVSGGQETQYF. The CDR3 region has the DNA TGTGCCAGCAGCCCCCCGGTGAGCGGGGGGCAAGAGACCCAGTACTTC.

J is TRBJ2-1 and V is TRBV7-2; no clear D gene. V lost 4 bases and J 4 bases, leaving 11 bases between the germline ends. Germline V gene lookup returns CDR1 SGHTA and CDR2 FQGNSA. The CDR3 is made up of 14 amino acids. The CDR3 coding sequence is TGTGCCAGCAGCTCCGAGCCAGCGTACAATGAGCAGTTCTTC. Residues: CASSSEPAYNEQFF.

The V and J genes are TRBV25-1 and TRBJ1-3, with a tentative D call TRBD1 (6 bases). V was shortened by 10 bases and J by 4 bases, with 20 bases between the two germline ends. Germline loops: CDR1 MGHDK, CDR2 SYGVNS. CDR3 size: 15 residues. The CDR3 DNA sequence: TGTGCCACCGCACAGGGATCGTTTGGAGGAAACACCATATATTTT. Translated: CATAQGSFGGNTIYF. Based on the CDR3 plus reference TRBV25-1 and TRBJ1-3, the full variable domain is EADIYQTPRYLVIGTGKKITLECSQTMGHDKMYWYQQDPGMELHLIHYSYGVNSTEKGDLSSESTVSRIRTEHFPLTLESARPSHTSQYLCATAQGSFGGNTIYFGEGSWLTVV.

This chain uses TRBV5-1 with TRBJ2-3; 8 nucleotides align to TRBD1. Germline trimming cut 4 bases from V and 4 bases from J; bases unmatched to any gene: 8. The CDR3 consists of 15 residues. Germline V gives CDR1 SGHRS, CDR2 YFSETQ. Here the CDR3 reads CASSLTGVFPDTQYF. DNA of the CDR3: TGCGCCAGCAGCCTGACAGGGGTGTTCCCAGATACGCAGTATTTT. The variable domain in full, with the rest retrieved from reference TRBV5-1 and TRBJ2-3, is KAGVTQTPRYLIKTRGQQVTLSCSPISGHRSVSWYQQTPGQGLQFLFEYFSETQRNKGNFPGRFSGRQFSNSRSEMNVSTLELGDSALYLCASSLTGVFPDTQYFGPGTRLTVL.